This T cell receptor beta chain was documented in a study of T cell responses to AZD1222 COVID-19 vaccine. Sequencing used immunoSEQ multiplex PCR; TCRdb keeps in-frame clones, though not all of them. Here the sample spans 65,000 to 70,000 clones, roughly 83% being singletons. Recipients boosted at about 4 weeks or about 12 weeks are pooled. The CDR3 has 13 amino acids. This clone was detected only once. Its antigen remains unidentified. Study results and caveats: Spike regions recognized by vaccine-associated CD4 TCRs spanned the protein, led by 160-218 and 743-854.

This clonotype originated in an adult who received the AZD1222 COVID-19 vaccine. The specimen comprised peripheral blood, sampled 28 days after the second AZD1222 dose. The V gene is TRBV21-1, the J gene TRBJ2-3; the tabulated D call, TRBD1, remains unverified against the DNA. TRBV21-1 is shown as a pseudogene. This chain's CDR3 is CASSPTGGDTQYF. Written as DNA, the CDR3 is TGTGCCAGCAGCCCGACAGGGGGGGATACGCAGTATTTT.